The present T cell receptor (beta chain) was sequenced within a study of cytomegalovirus exposure and HLA in healthy donors. CDR3 length: 19 residues. CDR1 and CDR2 (germline): MNHEY, SMNVEV (reference sequence). The junction had 17 bases not matched to a gene; V was cut back by 8 bases and J by 0 bases. Primers: 60 Vbeta forward and 13 Jbeta reverse. Generated by immunoSEQ multiplex PCR, the TCRdb table keeps only in-frame clones and is missing some. The sample has about 130,000 clones, roughly 85% seen once; the top ten hold approximately 1.2%. The TCR sequence derives from a boy aged 5-17 years in good health and CMV-seronegative. The chain couples TRBV27 to TRBJ1-3, with 9 positions matching TRBD1. The sequenced sample consisted of PBMCs. The CDR3, as DNA: TGTGCCAGCGGACCCAGTAGCGTACAGGGACAGGGCTCTGGAAACACCATATATTTT. Encoded protein: CASGPSSVQGQGSGNTIYF.